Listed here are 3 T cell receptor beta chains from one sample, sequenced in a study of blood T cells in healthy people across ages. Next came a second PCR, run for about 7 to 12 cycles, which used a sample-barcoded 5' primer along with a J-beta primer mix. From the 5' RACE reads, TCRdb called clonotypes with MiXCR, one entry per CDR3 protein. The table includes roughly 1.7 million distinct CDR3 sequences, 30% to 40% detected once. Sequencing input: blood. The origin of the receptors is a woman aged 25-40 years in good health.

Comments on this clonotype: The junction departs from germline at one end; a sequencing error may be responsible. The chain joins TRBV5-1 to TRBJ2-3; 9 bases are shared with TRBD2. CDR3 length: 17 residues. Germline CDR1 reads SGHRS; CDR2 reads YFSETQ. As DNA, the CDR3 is TGCGCCAGCAGCTCCCAGACGGGCGGGGGGGCCTCAGATGCGCAGTATTTT. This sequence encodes CASSSQTGGGASDAQYF.

The CDR3 here is CASSFGGEGNEQFF. The DNA for the CDR3 is TGTGCCAGCAGCTTCGGGGGAGAAGGCAATGAGCAGTTCTTC. This sequence joins TRBV7-3 and TRBJ2-1; perhaps TRBD2 as D (6 bases). Deletions cut 3 bases from V and 6 bases from J, with 12 bases between. The CDR3 has 14 residues. Germline V gene lookup returns CDR1 SGHTA and CDR2 FQGTGA.

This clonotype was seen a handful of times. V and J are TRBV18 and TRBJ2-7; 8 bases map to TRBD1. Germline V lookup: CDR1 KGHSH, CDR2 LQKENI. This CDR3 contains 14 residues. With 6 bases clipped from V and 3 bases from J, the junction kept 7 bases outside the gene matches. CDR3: CASSGQTGVYEQYF. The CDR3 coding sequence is TGTGCCAGCTCGGGGCAGACAGGGGTCTACGAGCAGTACTTC. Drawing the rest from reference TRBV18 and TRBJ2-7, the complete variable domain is NAGVMQNPRHLVRRRGQEARLRCSPMKGHSHVYWYRQLPEEGLKFMVYLQKENIIDESGMPKERFSAEFPKEGPSILRIQQVVRGDSAAYFCASSGQTGVYEQYFGPGTRLTVT.